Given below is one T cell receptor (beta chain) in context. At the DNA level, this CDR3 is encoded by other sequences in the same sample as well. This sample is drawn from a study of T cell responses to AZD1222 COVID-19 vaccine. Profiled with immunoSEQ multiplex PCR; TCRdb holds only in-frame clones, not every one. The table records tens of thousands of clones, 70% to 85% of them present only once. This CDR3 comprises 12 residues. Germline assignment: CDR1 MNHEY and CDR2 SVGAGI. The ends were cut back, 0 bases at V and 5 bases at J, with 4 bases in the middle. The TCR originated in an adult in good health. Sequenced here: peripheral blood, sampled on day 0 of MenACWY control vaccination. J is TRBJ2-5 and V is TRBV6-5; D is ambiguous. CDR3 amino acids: CASSYSPETQYF. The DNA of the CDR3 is TGTGCCAGCAGTTACTCACCGGAGACCCAGTACTTC.